Sequencing of this T cell receptor beta chain was carried out in a study of blood T cells in healthy people across ages. With 3 bases clipped from V and 1 base from J, the junction kept 4 bases outside the gene matches. The CDR3 has 15 residues. The germline gives CDR1 SEHNR, CDR2 FQNEAQ (reference sequence). A second PCR, run for roughly 6 to 11 cycles, used a sample-barcoded 5' primer plus a J-beta primer mix. Each CDR3 protein gets one entry after TCRdb re-called the 5' RACE reads with MiXCR. The data show roughly 1.9 million distinct CDR3 sequences, around 40% seen once. Material for sequencing was blood. This TCR came from a human donor in good health. The chain couples TRBV7-9 to TRBJ2-5; TRBD2 aligns across 8 bases. CDR3 DNA sequence: TGTGCCAGCAGCTTGATGCGGGGGGCCCAAGAGACCCAGTACTTC. It translates to CASSLMRGAQETQYF.